A single sample is the source of the 17 T cell receptor beta chains below, sequenced in a study of blood T cell repertoires in COVID-19. Generated by immunoSEQ multiplex PCR, the TCRdb table keeps only in-frame clones and is missing some. The sample records fewer than 300,000 clones, over 75% being singletons. The sequencing sample was made of PBMCs or T cells enriched from blood (not recorded which). The receptors originated from a woman aged 30 to 39 who had recovered from COVID-19.

This clone was observed a single time. This chain connects TRBV3-1 (or the pseudogene TRBV3-2) to TRBJ2-1; D unclear. Germline CDR1 LGHDT, CDR2 YNNKEL (reference sequence). The CDR3 extends over 14 amino acids. V shed 2 bases and J shed 4 bases, with 9 bases lying between them. CDR3 region: CASSQRGWYNEQFF. The CDR3 DNA reads TGTGCCAGCAGCCAAAGAGGCTGGTACAATGAGCAGTTCTTC.

V gene TRBV7-2 combines with J gene TRBJ2-7, with 11 positions matching TRBD2. In germline, CDR1 is SGHTA, CDR2 FQGNSA. This CDR3 region has 13 residues. V gave up 5 bases and J gave up 7 bases; unmatched junction bases: 4. CDR3 region: CASSETSGTEQYF. CDR3 sequence (DNA): TGTGCCAGCAGCGAGACTAGCGGGACGGAGCAGTACTTC.

This clone occurred a few times. The chain is built from TRBV7-3 and TRBJ2-1, with TRBD1 matching 12 bases. The length of the CDR3 is 16 residues. V was clipped by 4 bases and J by 9 bases; unmatched bases: 10. Germline V gives CDR1 SGHTA, CDR2 FQGTGA. CDR3 sequence: CASSSNLGQGAVEQFF. In nucleotides, the CDR3 is TGTGCCAGCAGCTCTAACCTGGGACAGGGGGCGGTTGAGCAGTTCTTC.

CDR3 sequence reads: CSSDRVYQPQHF. In DNA, the CDR3 is TGCAGCTCCGACAGGGTCTATCAGCCCCAGCATTTT. The chain recombines TRBV29-1 with TRBJ1-5; the match to TRBD1 covers 7 bases. CDR3 length: 12 amino acids. The germline V gene encodes CDR1 SQVTM and CDR2 ANQGSEA. V dropped 8 bases and J dropped 5; count of bases not matched to a gene: 6.

The chain links TRBV6-2 or TRBV6-3 to TRBJ1-5; D perhaps matches TRBD1 (5 bases). The CDR3 has 16 amino acids. Germline V lookup: CDR1 MNHEY, CDR2 SVGEGT. V was trimmed by 2 bases and J by 2 bases, leaving 13 bases between them. CDR3 in DNA: TGTGCCAGCAGTTACGGGGGGGTTGGAGGCAATCAGCCCCAGCATTTT. As protein: CASSYGGVGGNQPQHF.

CDR3 sequence: CASTLLPNSPLHF. The DNA of the CDR3 is TGTGCCAGCACCTTACTGCCTAATTCACCCCTCCACTTT. The rearrangement joins TRBV27 to TRBJ1-6; no clear D gene. The CDR3 loop spans 13 amino acids. Germline V gene lookup returns CDR1 MNHEY and CDR2 SMNVEV (reference sequence). Trimming left V 7 bases short and J 6 bases short, with 10 bases between.

This clone was seen a single time. The CDR3 DNA sequence: TGTGCCAGCAGTTTATTTGCCGTGCGGAATTCACCCCTCCACTTT. The encoded protein is CASSLFAVRNSPLHF. The chain employs TRBV27 and TRBJ1-6; D is unresolved. CDR1 MNHEY and CDR2 SMNVEV come from the germline V gene (reference sequence). V lost 1 base to trimming and J lost 7 bases, with 11 bases between them. The CDR3 extends over 15 amino acids.

The chain joins TRBV5-5 to TRBJ1-5; D is unclear. CDR1 is SGHKS and CDR2 is YYEKEE in the germline V gene (reference sequence). Deletions cut 0 bases from V and 6 bases from J, with 10 bases between. The CDR3 runs 14 residues. The CDR3 spells CASSLAGPGQPQHF. Written as DNA, the CDR3 is TGTGCCAGCAGCTTGGCAGGCCCTGGTCAGCCCCAGCATTTT.

V is TRBV29-1 and J is TRBJ2-1; the D gene is possibly TRBD1 (6 bases). This CDR3 comprises 14 residues. Trimming stripped 6 bases from V and 1 base from J, with 13 bases between. CDR1 is SQVTM, CDR2 ANQGSEA, per germline. The chain's CDR3 is CSVGRQDSYNEQFF. The CDR3, as DNA: TGCAGCGTGGGCCGACAGGATTCCTACAATGAGCAGTTCTTC.

This clone occurred once. The gene calls are TRBV7-2 and TRBJ2-7; 12 nucleotides line up with TRBD2. CDR3 length: 16 amino acids. Germline values: CDR1 SGHTA, CDR2 FQGNSA. Trimming at V came to 5 bases and at J to 2 bases, leaving 7 bases not matched to a gene. CDR3 sequence: CASSQGLAGTTYEQYF. The CDR3 DNA reads TGTGCCAGCAGCCAGGGACTAGCGGGTACCACCTACGAGCAGTACTTC.

The V and J genes are TRBV5-6 and TRBJ1-4, with D unresolved. The germline V gene encodes CDR1 SGHDT and CDR2 YYEEEE. This CDR3 has 13 amino acids. The germline V and J ends were trimmed by 5 bases and 12 bases, with 17 bases remaining between them. DNA of the CDR3: TGTGCCAGCAGTTTGCGGGAATATTCGGAACTGTTTTTT. This translates into CASSLREYSELFF.

This chain links TRBV6-2 or TRBV6-3 with TRBJ1-5; perhaps TRBD1 as D (6 bases). V lost 2 bases to trimming and J lost 2 bases, with 10 bases between them. This CDR3 is built from 15 residues. From germline, CDR1 is MNHEY and CDR2 SVGEGT. The CDR3 DNA sequence: TGTGCCAGCAGTTACGAAAACAGGGGCAATCAGCCCCAGCATTTT. This encodes CASSYENRGNQPQHF.

CDR3 sequence (DNA): TGTGCCAGCAGGGGACAGGGGGTATACAATGAGCAGTTCTTC. Translating it yields CASRGQGVYNEQFF. The chain joins TRBV6-4 to TRBJ2-1; 11 positions match TRBD1. Germline V CDR1 and CDR2: MRHNA, SNTAGT. With V trimmed by 6 bases and J by 4 bases, 2 bases remained unmatched. This CDR3 is built from 14 residues.

This chain uses TRBV6-2 or TRBV6-3 with TRBJ1-2; tentative D call: TRBD1 (5 bases). The V end was cut by 3 bases, the J end by 6 bases, with 14 bases between. The CDR3 totals 14 residues. The germline V gene has CDR1 MNHEY and CDR2 SVGEGT. The CDR3, as DNA: TGTGCCAGCAGTTATAGCGGTTCAGGGAATGGCTACACCTTC. Protein: CASSYSGSGNGYTF.

The chain uses TRBV19 and TRBJ2-2, with 8 nucleotides matching TRBD1. Losses at the gene ends were 8 bases for V and 4 bases for J; bases not matched to a gene: 6. Germline CDR1 is LNHDA and CDR2 is SQIVND (reference sequence). The length of the CDR3 is 14 residues. CDR3: CASSQGASTGELFF. The CDR3 DNA follows: TGTGCCAGTTCCCAGGGGGCAAGCACCGGGGAGCTGTTTTTT.

V and J are TRBV15 and TRBJ1-3; D is possibly TRBD1 (5 bases). Trimming stripped 0 bases from V and 4 bases from J, with 10 bases between. Per germline, CDR1 LNHNV and CDR2 YYDKDF (reference sequence). The CDR3 has 15 residues. The DNA for the CDR3 is TGTGCCACCAGCAGAGATCGAACAGGAGGAAACACCATATATTTT. It codes for CATSRDRTGGNTIYF. The variable domain in full, completed from reference TRBV15 and TRBJ1-3, reads DAMVIQNPRYQVTQFGKPVTLSCSQTLNHNVMYWYQQKSSQAPKLLFHYYDKDFNNEADTPDNFQSRRPNTSFCFLDIRSPGLGDTAMYLCATSRDRTGGNTIYFGEGSWLTVV.

This rearrangement joins TRBV27 to TRBJ2-2; TRBD1 matches 7 bases. This CDR3 has 14 amino acids. The V gene end was trimmed by 10 bases and the J gene end by 6 bases; junction bases not matched to a gene: 11. Germline CDR1 reads MNHEY; CDR2 reads SMNVEV (reference sequence). This CDR3 is CATSTGRGSGELFF. The CDR3 bases are TGTGCCACCTCGACAGGGAGAGGGTCCGGGGAGCTGTTTTTT.